This T cell receptor beta chain was captured by sequencing in a study of blood T cell repertoires in COVID-19. As for the study in general: Acute and convalescent COVID-19 samples came from the United States, Italy and Spain.

Assay: immunoSEQ multiplex PCR; the TCRdb copy retains only in-frame clones and omits some. The sample consists of 200,000 to 250,000 clones, around 86% of them appearing once. V shed 4 bases and J shed 3 bases, with 12 bases lying between them. The CDR3 sequence is 14 residues long. CDR1 and CDR2 from the germline V gene are SEHNR and FQNEAQ (reference sequence). The TCR originated in an older woman with active or convalescent COVID-19. V and J are TRBV7-9 and TRBJ1-2; the D gene is possibly TRBD1 (5 bases). Sequencing input: peripheral blood. The CDR3 is CASSSPSGHYGYTF. DNA of the CDR3: TGTGCCAGCAGCTCCCCCTCAGGGCACTATGGCTACACCTTC.